This is a list of T cell receptor beta chains from one sample in a study of blood T cell repertoires in COVID-19. The data were produced by immunoSEQ multiplex PCR, yet TCRdb's version contains in-frame clones alone and is incomplete. This sample has roughly 330,000 clones, with more than 70% found just once. Sequencing used peripheral blood. The receptor set was obtained from a woman in her fifties or sixties with acute or convalescent COVID-19. CDR3s include the opening cysteine and the closing phenylalanine or tryptophan. D genes are given only for firm matches. The listing skips clone size in some rows; elsewhere it reads once, few, many or a size class.

j_call v_call d_call clone_size cdr3_aa cdr3_nt
TRBJ1-4 TRBV7-9 NA NA CASSSTEELFF TGTGCCAGCAGCTCTACTGAGGAACTGTTTTTT
TRBJ1-2 TRBV19 TRBD1 NA CASSIKVRDSYGYTF TGTGCCAGTAGTATTAAAGTTCGGGACAGCTATGGCTACACCTTC
TRBJ2-7 TRBV20-1 NA NA CSASAGTFSYEQYF TGCAGTGCTAGTGCCGGGACATTCTCCTACGAGCAGTACTTC
TRBJ1-5 TRBV7-9 TRBD1 NA CASSPGTGANQPQHF TGTGCCAGCAGCCCAGGTACAGGGGCCAATCAGCCCCAGCATTTT
TRBJ1-5 TRBV19 NA NA CASSIRGAFNQPQHF TGTGCCAGTAGTATACGGGGGGCGTTTAATCAGCCCCAGCATTTT
TRBJ2-7 TRBV7-3 TRBD1 once CASSLRQGPYEQYF TGTGCCAGCAGCCTCAGACAGGGACCCTACGAGCAGTACTTC
TRBJ2-1 TRBV5-5 TRBD2 NA CASSRLAGGFNEQFF TGTGCCAGCAGCAGACTAGCGGGGGGGTTCAATGAGCAGTTCTTC
TRBJ2-6 TRBV5-1 TRBD1 once CASSSGTGGSGANVLTF TGCGCCAGCAGCTCTGGGACAGGGGGCTCTGGGGCCAACGTCCTGACTTTC
TRBJ2-2 TRBV5-1 NA NA CASSLGHNTGELFF TGCGCCAGCAGCTTGGGACATAACACCGGGGAGCTGTTTTTT
TRBJ1-5 TRBV19 TRBD1 once CASSRDRDQPQHF TGTGCCAGTAGTAGGGACAGAGATCAGCCCCAGCATTTT
TRBJ2-1 TRBV7-2 TRBD2 NA CASSLARLAGREQFF TGTGCCAGCAGCTTGGCAAGACTAGCGGGCAGGGAGCAGTTCTTC
TRBJ2-3 TRBV9 TRBD2 NA CASSGTSGSTQYF TGTGCCAGCAGCGGGACTAGCGGGAGTACGCAGTATTTT
TRBJ1-2 TRBV5-1 TRBD1 NA CASSQTAATGNGYTF TGCGCCAGCAGCCAAACAGCTGCGACAGGGAATGGCTACACCTTC
TRBJ2-3 TRBV6-5 TRBD2 NA CASRRTSGRTDTQYF TGTGCCAGCAGAAGAACTAGCGGCCGCACAGATACGCAGTATTTT
TRBJ1-3 TRBV18 NA NA CASSPLESSSGNTIYF TGTGCCAGCTCACCCCTGGAGTCAAGCTCTGGAAACACCATATATTTT
TRBJ2-5 TRBV6-5 NA NA CASRDTETQYF TGTGCCAGCAGAGACACGGAGACCCAGTACTTC
TRBJ2-1 TRBV6-4 TRBD1 NA CASSDSRRGFNNEQFF TGTGCCAGCAGTGACTCTCGCAGGGGGTTCAACAATGAGCAGTTCTTC
TRBJ2-3 TRBV6-4 NA NA CASSDSGAASSTDTQYF TGTGCCAGCAGTGACTCTGGGGCGGCTTCTAGCACAGATACGCAGTATTTT
TRBJ2-3 TRBV5-6 TRBD2 NA CASTGPSGRANTQYF TGTGCCAGCACCGGACCGAGCGGGAGGGCAAATACGCAGTATTTT
TRBJ1-1 TRBV12-3/TRBV12-4 NA NA CASSLGEDTEAFF TGTGCCAGCAGTTTGGGGGAGGACACTGAAGCTTTCTTT
TRBJ2-6 TRBV7-2 NA few CASSLDSPGANVLTF TGTGCCAGCAGCCTCGACAGCCCTGGGGCCAACGTCCTGACTTTC
TRBJ2-5 TRBV6-5 NA NA CASSRDTEQETQYF TGTGCCAGTAGCCGGGACACCGAACAAGAGACCCAGTACTTC
TRBJ2-7 TRBV29-1 NA NA CSVEDTIRDEQYF TGCAGCGTTGAAGATACTATCAGGGACGAGCAGTACTTC
TRBJ1-4 TRBV11-2 TRBD1 NA CASSQDRVNEKLFF TGTGCCAGCAGCCAGGACAGGGTTAATGAAAAACTGTTTTTT
TRBJ1-1 TRBV24-1 TRBD1 NA CATSQNDREEAFF TGTGCCACCTCACAGAATGACAGGGAGGAAGCTTTCTTT
TRBJ2-1 TRBV19 NA few CASSAPSDGNEQFF TGTGCCAGTAGTGCCCCCAGCGACGGCAATGAGCAGTTCTTC
TRBJ2-3 TRBV27 NA NA CASSNRGTDTQYF TGTGCCAGCAGTAACAGGGGCACAGATACGCAGTATTTT
TRBJ1-1 TRBV12-3/TRBV12-4 NA once CASSSGIVAFF TGTGCCAGCAGTTCAGGGATAGTAGCTTTCTTT
TRBJ2-7 TRBV28 NA NA CATARGGYGYEQYF TGTGCCACCGCTAGGGGTGGTTACGGCTACGAGCAGTACTTC
TRBJ2-5 TRBV7-3 NA NA CASSLNPSQETQYF TGTGCCAGCAGCTTAAATCCCAGCCAAGAGACCCAGTACTTC
TRBJ1-6 TRBV3-1/TRBV3-2 NA NA CASSPRDTNSPLHF TGTGCCAGCAGCCCTCGGGACACTAATTCACCCCTCCACTTT
TRBJ2-7 TRBV2 NA NA CASSENYDQYF TGTGCCAGCAGTGAAAACTACGATCAGTACTTC
TRBJ2-1 TRBV7-6 NA NA CASSPPQGEQFF TGTGCCAGCAGCCCACCTCAGGGAGAGCAGTTCTTC
TRBJ2-3 TRBV30 TRBD2 NA CAWTQGSGGSTDTQYF TGTGCCTGGACTCAGGGGAGCGGGGGATCGACAGATACGCAGTATTTT
TRBJ2-1 TRBV11-3 NA NA CASSSRDFVDGYNEQFF TGTGCCAGCAGCTCCCGGGACTTTGTAGACGGTTACAATGAGCAGTTCTTC
TRBJ1-1 TRBV9 TRBD1 NA CASSVGQGDTEAFF TGTGCCAGCAGCGTTGGACAGGGGGACACTGAAGCTTTCTTT
TRBJ1-2 TRBV30 NA NA CAWRTDDRGYGYTF TGTGCCTGGAGGACGGATGATAGAGGCTATGGCTACACCTTC
TRBJ1-1 TRBV7-6 TRBD1 NA CASSSTGAGTEAFF TGTGCCAGCAGCTCTACAGGGGCCGGCACTGAAGCTTTCTTT
TRBJ1-5 TRBV12-5 TRBD1 NA CASGWGDRVGNQPQHF TGTGCTAGTGGTTGGGGGGACAGGGTGGGTAATCAGCCCCAGCATTTT
TRBJ2-3 TRBV30 NA NA CAWSVEVLRTDTQYF TGTGCCTGGAGTGTAGAGGTTCTCCGCACAGATACGCAGTATTTT
TRBJ1-2 TRBV5-8 NA once CASSLLTQVAYYGYTF TGTGCCAGCAGCTTACTTACTCAGGTCGCCTACTATGGCTACACCTTC
TRBJ1-5 TRBV30 NA NA CASSDSNQPQHF TGTGCCTCCTCAGATAGCAATCAGCCCCAGCATTTT
TRBJ1-1 TRBV5-1 TRBD1 once CASSGGQGRSMNTEAFF TGCGCCAGCAGCGGAGGACAGGGGCGCTCAATGAACACTGAAGCTTTCTTT
TRBJ1-6 TRBV5-1 TRBD1 NA CASSLRTGNNSPLHF TGCGCCAGCAGCCTACGGACAGGGAATAATTCACCCCTCCACTTT
TRBJ2-5 TRBV7-2 TRBD2 NA CASSPRGAGGPRETQYF TGTGCCAGCAGCCCCCGGGGAGCGGGAGGGCCAAGAGAGACCCAGTACTTC
TRBJ1-6 TRBV7-9 TRBD1 NA CASSLWTGDSPLHF TGTGCCAGCAGCCTCTGGACAGGGGATTCACCCCTCCACTTT
TRBJ2-1 TRBV30 TRBD2 NA CALLPGLAGSNEQFF TGTGCCTTATTACCGGGACTAGCGGGGTCCAATGAGCAGTTCTTC
TRBJ1-2 TRBV19 NA NA CASSNPRINYGYTF TGTGCCTCGTCTAACCCGAGAATTAACTATGGCTACACCTTC
TRBJ2-1 TRBV4-3 NA NA CASSLRRSYNEQFF TGCGCCAGCAGCTTGAGGCGCTCCTACAATGAGCAGTTCTTC
TRBJ2-2 TRBV5-5 TRBD1 NA CASSFVGQGVTGELFF TGTGCCAGCAGCTTCGTGGGACAGGGGGTAACCGGGGAGCTGTTTTTT
TRBJ2-5 TRBV7-8 NA NA CASRSGTTQYF TGTGCCAGCAGGTCCGGGACAACTCAGTACTTC
TRBJ2-7 TRBV10-3 TRBD2 once CAISELREGQGEQYF TGTGCCATCAGTGAGTTGCGGGAGGGCCAGGGCGAGCAGTACTTC
TRBJ2-6 TRBV20-1 NA NA CSARHGNVLTF TGCAGTGCTCGCCACGGCAACGTCCTGACTTTC